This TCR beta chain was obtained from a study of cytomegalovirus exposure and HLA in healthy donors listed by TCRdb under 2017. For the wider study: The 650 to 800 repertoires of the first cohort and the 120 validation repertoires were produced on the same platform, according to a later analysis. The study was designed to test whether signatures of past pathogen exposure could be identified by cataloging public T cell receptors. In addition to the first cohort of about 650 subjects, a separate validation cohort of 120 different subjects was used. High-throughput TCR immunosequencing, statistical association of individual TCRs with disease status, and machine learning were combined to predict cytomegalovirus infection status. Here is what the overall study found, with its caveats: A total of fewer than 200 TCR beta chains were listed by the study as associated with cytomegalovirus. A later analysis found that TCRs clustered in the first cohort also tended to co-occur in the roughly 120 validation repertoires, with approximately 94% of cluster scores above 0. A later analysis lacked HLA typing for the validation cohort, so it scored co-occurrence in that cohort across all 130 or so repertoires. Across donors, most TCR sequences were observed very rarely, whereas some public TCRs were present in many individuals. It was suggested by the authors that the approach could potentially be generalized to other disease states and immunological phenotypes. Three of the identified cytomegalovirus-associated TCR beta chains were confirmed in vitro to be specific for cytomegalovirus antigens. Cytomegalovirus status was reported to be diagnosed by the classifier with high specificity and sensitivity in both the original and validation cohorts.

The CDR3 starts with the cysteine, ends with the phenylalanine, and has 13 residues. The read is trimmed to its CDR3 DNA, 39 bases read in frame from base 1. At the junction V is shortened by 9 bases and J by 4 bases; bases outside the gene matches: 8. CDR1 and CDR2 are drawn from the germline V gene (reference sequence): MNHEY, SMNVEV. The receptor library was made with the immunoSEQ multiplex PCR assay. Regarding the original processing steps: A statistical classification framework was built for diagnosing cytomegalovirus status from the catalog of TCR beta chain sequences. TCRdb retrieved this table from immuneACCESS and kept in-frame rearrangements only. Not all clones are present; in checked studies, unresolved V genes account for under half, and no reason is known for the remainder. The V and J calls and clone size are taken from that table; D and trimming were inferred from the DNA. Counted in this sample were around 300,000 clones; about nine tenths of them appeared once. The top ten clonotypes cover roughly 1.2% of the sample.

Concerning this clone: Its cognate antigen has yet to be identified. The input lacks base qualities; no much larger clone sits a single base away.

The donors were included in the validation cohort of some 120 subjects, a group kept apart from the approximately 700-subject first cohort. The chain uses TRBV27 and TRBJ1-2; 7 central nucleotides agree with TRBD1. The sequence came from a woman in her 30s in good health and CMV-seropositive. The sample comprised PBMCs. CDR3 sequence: CASPHRGGYGYTF. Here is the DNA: TGTGCCAGTCCACACAGGGGAGGCTATGGCTACACCTTC.